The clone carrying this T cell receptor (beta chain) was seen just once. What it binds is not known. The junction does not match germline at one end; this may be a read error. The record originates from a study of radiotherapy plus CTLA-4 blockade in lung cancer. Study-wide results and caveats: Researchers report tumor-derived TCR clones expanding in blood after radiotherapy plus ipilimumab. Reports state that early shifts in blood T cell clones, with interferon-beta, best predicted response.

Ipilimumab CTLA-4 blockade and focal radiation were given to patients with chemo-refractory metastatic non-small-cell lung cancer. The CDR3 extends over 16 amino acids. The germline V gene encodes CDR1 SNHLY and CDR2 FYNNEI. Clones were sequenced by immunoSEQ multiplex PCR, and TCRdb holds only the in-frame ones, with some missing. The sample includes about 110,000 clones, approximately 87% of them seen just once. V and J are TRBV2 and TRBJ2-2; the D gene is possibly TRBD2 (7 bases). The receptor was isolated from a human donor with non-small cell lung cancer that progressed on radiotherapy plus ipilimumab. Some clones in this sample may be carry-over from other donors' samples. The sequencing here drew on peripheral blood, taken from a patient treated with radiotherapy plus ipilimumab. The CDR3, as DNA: TGTGCCAGCTCCCTCCTGGGGGGGGCGAATACCGGGGAGCTGTTTTTT. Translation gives CASSLLGGANTGELFF.